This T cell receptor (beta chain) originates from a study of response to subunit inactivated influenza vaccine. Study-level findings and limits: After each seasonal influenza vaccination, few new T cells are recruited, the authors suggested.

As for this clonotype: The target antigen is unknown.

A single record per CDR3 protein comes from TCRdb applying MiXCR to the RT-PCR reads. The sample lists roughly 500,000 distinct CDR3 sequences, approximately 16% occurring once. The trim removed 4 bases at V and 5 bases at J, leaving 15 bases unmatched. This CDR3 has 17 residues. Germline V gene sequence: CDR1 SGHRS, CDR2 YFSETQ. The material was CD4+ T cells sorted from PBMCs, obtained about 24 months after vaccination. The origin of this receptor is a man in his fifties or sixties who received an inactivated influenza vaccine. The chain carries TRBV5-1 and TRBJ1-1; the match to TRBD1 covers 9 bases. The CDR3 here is CASSPLGQGNARTEAFF. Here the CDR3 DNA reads TGCGCCAGCAGCCCTCTCGGACAGGGGAATGCGAGGACTGAAGCTTTCTTT.